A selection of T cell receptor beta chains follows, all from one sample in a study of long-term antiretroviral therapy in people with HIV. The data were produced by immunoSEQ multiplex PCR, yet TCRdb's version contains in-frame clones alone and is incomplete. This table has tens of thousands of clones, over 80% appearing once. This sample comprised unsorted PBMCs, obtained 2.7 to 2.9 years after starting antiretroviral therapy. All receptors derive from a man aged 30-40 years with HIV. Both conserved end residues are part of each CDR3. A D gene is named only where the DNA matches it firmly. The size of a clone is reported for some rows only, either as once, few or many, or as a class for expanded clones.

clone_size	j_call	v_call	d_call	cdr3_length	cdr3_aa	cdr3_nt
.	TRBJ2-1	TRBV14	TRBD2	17	CASSTRLAGRSYNEQFF	TGTGCCAGCAGCACTCGACTAGCGGGACGCTCCTACAATGAGCAGTTCTTC
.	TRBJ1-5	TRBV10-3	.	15	CAISAGQGSNQPQHF	TGTGCCATCAGTGCGGGGCAGGGTAGCAATCAGCCCCAGCATTTT
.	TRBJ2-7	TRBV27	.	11	CASGPGTKQYF	TGTGCCAGCGGACCGGGGACCAAGCAGTACTTC
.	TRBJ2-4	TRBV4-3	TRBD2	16	CASSQAGARGENIQYF	TGCGCCAGCAGCCAAGCCGGGGCCCGGGGGGAAAACATTCAGTACTTC
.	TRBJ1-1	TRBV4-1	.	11	CASSQVPPSLF	TGCGCCAGCAGCCAAGTACCCCCATCCCTCTTT
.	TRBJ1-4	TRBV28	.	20	CASSLSFGDLRSGWDEKLFF	TGTGCCAGCAGTCTAAGTTTTGGGGATCTGCGGAGCGGATGGGATGAAAAACTGTTTTTT
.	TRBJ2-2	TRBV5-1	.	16	CASSSSRDIPTGELFF	TGCGCCAGCAGCTCCTCCCGGGACATCCCCACCGGGGAGCTGTTTTTT
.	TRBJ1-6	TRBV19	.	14	CASSIGADNSPLHF	TGTGCCAGTAGTATAGGCGCAGATAATTCACCCCTCCACTTT
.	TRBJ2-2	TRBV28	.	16	CASSPQTSGHTGELFF	TGTGCCAGCAGTCCCCAGACTAGTGGGCACACCGGGGAGCTGTTTTTT
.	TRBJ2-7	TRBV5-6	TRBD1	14	CASSPGQPSHEQYF	TGTGCCAGCAGCCCGGGACAGCCGTCGCACGAGCAGTACTTC
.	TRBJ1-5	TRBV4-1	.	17	CASSLYLDWTANQPQHF	TGCGCCAGCAGCCTCTATCTTGACTGGACCGCGAATCAGCCCCAGCATTTT
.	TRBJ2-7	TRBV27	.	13	CASSLSDRAEQYF	TGTGCCAGCAGTTTATCGGACCGGGCCGAGCAGTACTTC
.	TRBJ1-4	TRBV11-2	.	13	CASSLEGTEKLFF	TGTGCCAGCAGCTTAGAAGGGACAGAAAAACTGTTTTTT
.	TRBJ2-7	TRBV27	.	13	CASSFSRAYEQYF	TGTGCCAGCAGTTTCTCAAGAGCCTACGAGCAGTACTTC
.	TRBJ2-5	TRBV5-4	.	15	CASSPTGSSGETQYF	TGTGCCAGCAGCCCGACAGGAAGTAGTGGAGAGACCCAGTACTTC
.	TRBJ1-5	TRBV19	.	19	CASSRSGEKLPQRNQPQHF	TGTGCCAGTAGTCGTTCGGGCGAGAAACTGCCCCAAAGAAATCAGCCCCAGCATTTT
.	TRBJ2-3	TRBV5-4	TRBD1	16	CASSLAARGLGDTQYF	TGTGCCAGCAGCTTGGCAGCCAGGGGGCTTGGAGATACGCAGTATTTT
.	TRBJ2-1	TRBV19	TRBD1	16	CASSIETGGSTNEQFF	TGTGCCAGTAGTATTGAAACAGGGGGCAGTACGAATGAGCAGTTCTTC
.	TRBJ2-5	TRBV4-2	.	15	CASSQGGGAGETQYF	TGTGCCAGCAGCCAAGGGGGCGGGGCCGGGGAGACCCAGTACTTC
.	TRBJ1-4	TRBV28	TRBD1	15	CASSIWTGRNEKLFF	TGTGCCAGCAGTATATGGACAGGACGGAATGAAAAACTGTTTTTT
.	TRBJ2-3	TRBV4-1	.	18	CASSQDKSSGEGTDTQYF	TGCGCCAGCAGCCAAGATAAATCGAGCGGAGAGGGCACAGATACGCAGTATTTT
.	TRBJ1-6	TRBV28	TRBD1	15	CASSPTGVYNSPLHF	TGTGCCAGCAGTCCTACAGGGGTCTATAATTCACCCCTCCACTTT
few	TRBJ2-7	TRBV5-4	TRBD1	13	CASSLDRGREQYF	TGTGCCAGCAGCTTGGACAGGGGGCGCGAGCAGTACTTC
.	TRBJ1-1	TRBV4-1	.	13	CASSKGGNTEAFF	TGCGCCAGCAGCAAGGGGGGGAACACTGAAGCTTTCTTT
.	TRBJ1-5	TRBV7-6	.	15	CASSLGQQSNQPQHF	TGTGCCAGCAGCTTAGGGCAACAGAGCAATCAGCCCCAGCATTTT
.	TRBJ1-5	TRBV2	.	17	CASTREGRGYSNQPQHF	TGTGCCAGCACCAGGGAAGGACGAGGATATAGCAATCAGCCCCAGCATTTT
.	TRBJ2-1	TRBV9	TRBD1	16	CASSPKNRGSYNEQFF	TGTGCCAGCAGCCCTAAGAACAGGGGGTCCTACAATGAGCAGTTCTTC
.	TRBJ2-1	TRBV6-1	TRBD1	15	CASSEGQGTYNEQFF	TGTGCCAGCAGTGAGGGACAGGGGACCTACAATGAGCAGTTCTTC
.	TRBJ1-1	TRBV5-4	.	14	CASSFGWEGTEAFF	TGTGCCAGCAGCTTCGGGTGGGAGGGCACTGAAGCTTTCTTT
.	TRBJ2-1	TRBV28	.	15	CASSLGYRAYNEQFF	TGTGCCAGCAGTTTAGGGTACAGGGCCTACAATGAGCAGTTCTTC
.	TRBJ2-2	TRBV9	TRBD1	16	CASSPRTGANTGELFF	TGTGCCAGCAGCCCACGGACAGGAGCGAACACCGGGGAGCTGTTTTTT
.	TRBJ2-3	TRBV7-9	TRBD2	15	CASSPSGGWADTQYF	TGTGCCAGCAGCCCTAGCGGGGGGTGGGCAGATACGCAGTATTTT
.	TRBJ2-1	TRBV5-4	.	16	CASSPQPDTTGNEQFF	TGTGCCAGCAGCCCACAACCCGATACAACGGGCAATGAGCAGTTCTTC
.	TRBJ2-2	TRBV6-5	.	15	CASSYSTGNTGELFF	TGTGCCAGCAGTTACTCGACAGGGAACACCGGGGAGCTGTTTTTT
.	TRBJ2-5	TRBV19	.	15	CASSAQGGAQETQYF	TGTGCCAGTAGCGCCCAGGGGGGGGCCCAAGAGACCCAGTACTTC
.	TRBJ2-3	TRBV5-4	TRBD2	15	CASSLGSGVRDTQYF	TGTGCCAGCAGCTTGGGGAGCGGGGTCCGTGATACGCAGTATTTT
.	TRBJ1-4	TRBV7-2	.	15	CASSPLLGGGEKLFF	TGTGCCAGCAGCCCCCTCCTGGGAGGTGGTGAAAAACTGTTTTTT
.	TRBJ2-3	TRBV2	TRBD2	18	CASSEGGSGLAGGDTQYF	TGTGCCAGCAGTGAGGGGGGTAGTGGACTAGCGGGAGGCGATACGCAGTATTTT
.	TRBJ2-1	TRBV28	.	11	CASSFVNEQFF	TGTGCCAGCAGTTTTGTGAATGAGCAGTTCTTC
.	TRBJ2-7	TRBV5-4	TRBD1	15	CASSLRTGGPYEQYF	TGTGCCAGCAGCTTACGGACAGGGGGGCCCTACGAGCAGTACTTC